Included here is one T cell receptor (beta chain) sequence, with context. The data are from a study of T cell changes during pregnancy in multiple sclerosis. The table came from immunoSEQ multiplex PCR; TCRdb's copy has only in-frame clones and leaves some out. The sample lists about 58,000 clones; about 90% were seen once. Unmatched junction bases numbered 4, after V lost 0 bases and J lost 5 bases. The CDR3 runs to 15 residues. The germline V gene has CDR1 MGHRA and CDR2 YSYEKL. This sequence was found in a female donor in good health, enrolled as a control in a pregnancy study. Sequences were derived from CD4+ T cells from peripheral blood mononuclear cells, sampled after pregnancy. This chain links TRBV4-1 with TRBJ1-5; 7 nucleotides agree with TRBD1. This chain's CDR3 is CASSQEGTADQPQHF. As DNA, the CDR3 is TGCGCCAGCAGCCAAGAAGGGACAGCAGATCAGCCCCAGCATTTT.